The T cell receptor (beta chain) under discussion was sequenced for a study of radiation and T cells in renal cell carcinoma. Repertoires were generated with immunoSEQ multiplex PCR, while TCRdb's copy carries only in-frame clones and drops some. The sample has about 65,000 clones, around 78% seen once. Time point defined: blood 2 weeks post-SBRT. The treatment denotes: 15 Gy SBRT to primary tumor, nephrectomy 4 weeks later. Sequenced here: blood, sampled from a patient whose treatment included radiotherapy and nephrectomy. The TCR sequence derives from a man in his sixties with renal cell carcinoma.

The CDR3 coding sequence is TGTGCCAGCAGTTTTTCGGGGTCCCAGTCGGGCTACACCTTC. Residues: CASSFSGSQSGYTF. The rearrangement uses TRBV28 and TRBJ1-2; D is uncertain. The V end was cut by 3 bases, the J end by 8 bases, with 16 bases between. CDR3 length equals 14 residues. Germline V gives CDR1 MDHEN, CDR2 SYDVKM.